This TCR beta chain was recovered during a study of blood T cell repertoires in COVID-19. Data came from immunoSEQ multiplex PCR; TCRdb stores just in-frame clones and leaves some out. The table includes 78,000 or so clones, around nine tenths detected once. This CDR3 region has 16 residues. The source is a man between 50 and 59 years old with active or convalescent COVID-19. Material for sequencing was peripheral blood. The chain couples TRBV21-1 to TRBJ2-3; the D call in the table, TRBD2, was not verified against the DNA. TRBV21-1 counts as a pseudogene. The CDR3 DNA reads TGTGCCAGCAGCAAATACTCACCGGGGAGCACAGATACGCAGTATTTT. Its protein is CASSKYSPGSTDTQYF.